Here is one T cell receptor (beta chain) with its context. What it recognizes is unknown. Sequencing used immunoSEQ multiplex PCR; TCRdb keeps in-frame clones, though not all of them. This sample has some 120,000 clones, with around nine tenths found just once. The data were obtained in a study of T cell responses to AZD1222 COVID-19 vaccine. Study-wide results and limits: Spike-specific TCR breadth rose after two AZD1222 doses, and depth rose as well. Nearly half of unique spike-specific TCRs reportedly avoided B.1.351 and B.1.1.7 mutated regions.

Germline V gene lookup returns CDR1 SGHTA and CDR2 FQGNSA. The length of the CDR3 is 14 residues. Trimming took 4 bases from V and 3 from J; bases not matched to a gene: 4. The rearrangement links TRBV7-2 to TRBJ2-7; 9 positions agree with TRBD1. This clonotype originated in an adult in good health. The specimen was peripheral blood, collected on day 0 of AZD1222 vaccination. In nucleotides, the CDR3 is TGTGCCAGCAGCTACCAGGACAGGGGCTACGAGCAGTACTTC. Translated: CASSYQDRGYEQYF.